This T cell receptor beta chain was sequenced during a study of T cells in Graves' hyperthyroidism and ophthalmopathy. Study-wide results and limits: Before onset, ophthalmopathy was predicted by the model a median about six months earlier. Expanded thyroid clonotypes (above 0.001) were mostly also found in blood. In the analysis, a 13 V-J model separated ophthalmopathy from stable hyperthyroidism.

Comment on this clonotype: As yet, its antigen is unknown.

RNA transcripts provided the source from which TCR beta CDR3 regions were amplified. HTBI primers were used for first-round RT-PCR of the TCR CDR3. A single record per CDR3 protein comes from TCRdb applying MiXCR to the multiplex PCR reads. The sample lists 89,000 or so distinct CDR3 sequences, approximately 40% seen once, with roughly 10% in the top ten. Absent ophthalmopathy progression within 18 months defined stable Graves' hyperthyroidism. Sequenced material: peripheral blood or thyroid tissue (not recorded which). The origin of this receptor is a woman aged 30 to 39 with Graves' hyperthyroidism.

This chain's CDR3 is CASSQGQSGETQYF. The DNA for the CDR3 is TGCGCCAGCAGCCAAGGACAGTCTGGCGAGACCCAGTACTTC. The chain combines TRBV4-3 with TRBJ2-5; a weak D match, TRBD1 (5 bases). V lost 1 base and J 5 bases, leaving 11 bases between the germline ends. Germline CDR1 reads LGHNA; CDR2 reads YSLEER. The CDR3 runs to 14 residues.